This is a list of T cell receptor beta chains from one sample in a study of blood T cell repertoires in COVID-19. Clones were sequenced by immunoSEQ multiplex PCR, and TCRdb holds only the in-frame ones, with some missing. Of 50,000 to 55,000 clones listed, roughly 88% are singletons. Specimen: peripheral blood. The receptors originated from an elderly man with acute or convalescent COVID-19. The CDR3 runs from the conserved cysteine through the conserved F or W. The D gene is left open where the match is weak. The size entry is marked missing in some rows and otherwise reads once, few, many or a size class.

d_call: TRBD2
j_call: TRBJ2-5
clone_size: .
v_call: TRBV9
cdr3_aa: CASSVGTSGVQETQYF
cdr3_nt: TGTGCCAGCAGCGTGGGGACTAGCGGGGTTCAAGAGACCCAGTACTTC

d_call: TRBD1
j_call: TRBJ2-7
clone_size: .
v_call: TRBV2
cdr3_aa: CASSEFSPDRVEQYF
cdr3_nt: TGTGCCAGCAGTGAATTTAGTCCCGACAGGGTCGAGCAGTACTTC

d_call: TRBD1
j_call: TRBJ1-2
clone_size: .
v_call: TRBV12-3/TRBV12-4
cdr3_aa: CASTRQGESGYTF
cdr3_nt: TGTGCCAGCACCCGACAGGGAGAGAGTGGCTACACCTTC

d_call: .
j_call: TRBJ2-2
clone_size: .
v_call: TRBV6-5
cdr3_aa: CASMKTGRITGELFF
cdr3_nt: TGTGCCAGCATGAAAACAGGGAGAATCACCGGGGAGCTGTTTTTT

d_call: TRBD1
j_call: TRBJ1-4
clone_size: .
v_call: TRBV6-2/TRBV6-3
cdr3_aa: CASSPLWGTGREKLFF
cdr3_nt: TGTGCCAGCAGCCCCCTTTGGGGGACAGGGCGCGAAAAACTGTTTTTT

d_call: TRBD1
j_call: TRBJ1-6
clone_size: .
v_call: TRBV30
cdr3_aa: CAWSAQLGTANSPLHF
cdr3_nt: TGTGCCTGGAGTGCCCAGCTAGGGACAGCAAATTCACCCCTCCACTTT

d_call: .
j_call: TRBJ2-1
clone_size: .
v_call: TRBV19
cdr3_aa: CASSDKSAGIGNEQFF
cdr3_nt: TGTGCCAGTAGTGATAAGTCGGCAGGGATTGGAAATGAGCAGTTCTTC

d_call: TRBD1
j_call: TRBJ2-3
clone_size: .
v_call: TRBV30
cdr3_aa: CAWKDRGSTDTQYF
cdr3_nt: TGTGCCTGGAAGGACAGGGGGAGCACAGATACGCAGTATTTT

d_call: .
j_call: TRBJ2-6
clone_size: .
v_call: TRBV19
cdr3_aa: CASSIEQARSGANVLTF
cdr3_nt: TGTGCCAGTAGTATCGAACAGGCCCGGTCTGGGGCCAACGTCCTGACTTTC

d_call: .
j_call: TRBJ2-5
clone_size: .
v_call: TRBV11-3
cdr3_aa: CASSLDSKTQYF
cdr3_nt: TGTGCCAGCAGCTTAGATAGTAAGACCCAGTACTTC

d_call: .
j_call: TRBJ1-2
clone_size: .
v_call: TRBV6-6
cdr3_aa: CASRDGGAGYGYTF
cdr3_nt: TGTGCCAGCAGGGATGGGGGGGCGGGCTATGGCTACACCTTC

d_call: TRBD2
j_call: TRBJ2-5
clone_size: .
v_call: TRBV18
cdr3_aa: CASSPLPGTTGETQYF
cdr3_nt: TGTGCCAGCTCACCACTGCCCGGGACTACGGGGGAGACCCAGTACTTC

d_call: TRBD2
j_call: TRBJ2-7
clone_size: medium-sized
v_call: TRBV13
cdr3_aa: CASSPGTSGGSLYEQYF
cdr3_nt: TGTGCCAGCAGCCCCGGGACTAGCGGGGGAAGCCTCTACGAGCAGTACTTC

d_call: .
j_call: TRBJ1-5
clone_size: few
v_call: TRBV27
cdr3_aa: CASSSQGLGNQPQHF
cdr3_nt: TGTGCCAGCAGTTCTCAGGGGTTAGGCAATCAGCCCCAGCATTTT

d_call: TRBD1
j_call: TRBJ1-3
clone_size: .
v_call: TRBV6-5
cdr3_aa: CASRAGGTSGNTIYF
cdr3_nt: TGTGCCAGCAGGGCAGGGGGAACCTCTGGAAACACCATATATTTT

d_call: .
j_call: TRBJ2-5
clone_size: .
v_call: TRBV6-2/TRBV6-3
cdr3_aa: CASSYTTAQETQYF
cdr3_nt: TGTGCCAGCAGTTACACGACAGCACAAGAGACCCAGTACTTC

d_call: .
j_call: TRBJ2-2
clone_size: once
v_call: TRBV7-8
cdr3_aa: CASRPTQGTTGELFF
cdr3_nt: TGTGCCAGCAGGCCAACACAGGGCACCACCGGGGAGCTGTTTTTT

d_call: .
j_call: TRBJ1-5
clone_size: .
v_call: TRBV6-1
cdr3_aa: CASSEPGQLNQPQHF
cdr3_nt: TGTGCCAGCAGTGAACCTGGACAGCTCAATCAGCCCCAGCATTTT

d_call: .
j_call: TRBJ2-3
clone_size: .
v_call: TRBV4-1
cdr3_aa: CASSQDRSGWTDTQYF
cdr3_nt: TGCGCCAGCAGCCAAGACCGGTCAGGGTGGACAGATACGCAGTATTTT

d_call: TRBD1
j_call: TRBJ1-6
clone_size: once
v_call: TRBV18
cdr3_aa: CASSPQDRVRNSPLHF
cdr3_nt: TGTGCCAGCTCACCACAAGACAGGGTGCGGAATTCACCCCTCCACTTT

d_call: .
j_call: TRBJ1-5
clone_size: .
v_call: TRBV18
cdr3_aa: CASSPNYSNQPQHF
cdr3_nt: TGTGCCAGCTCACCCAACTATAGCAATCAGCCCCAGCATTTT

d_call: TRBD1
j_call: TRBJ2-7
clone_size: .
v_call: TRBV5-4
cdr3_aa: CASSFGRGQGGEQYF
cdr3_nt: TGTGCCAGCAGCTTTGGTCGCGGACAGGGCGGGGAGCAGTACTTC

d_call: TRBD1
j_call: TRBJ2-3
clone_size: .
v_call: TRBV5-6
cdr3_aa: CASDRGRGTDTQYF
cdr3_nt: TGTGCCAGCGACAGGGGGAGAGGGACAGATACGCAGTATTTT

d_call: .
j_call: TRBJ2-5
clone_size: .
v_call: TRBV5-1
cdr3_aa: CASSLGGYQETQYF
cdr3_nt: TGCGCCAGCAGCTTGGGAGGATACCAAGAGACCCAGTACTTC

d_call: .
j_call: TRBJ2-3
clone_size: .
v_call: TRBV25-1
cdr3_aa: CASSDPGGREDTQYF
cdr3_nt: TGTGCCAGCAGTGACCCCGGGGGGCGGGAAGATACGCAGTATTTT

d_call: .
j_call: TRBJ1-1
clone_size: .
v_call: TRBV15
cdr3_aa: CATSRDPRSLNTEAFF
cdr3_nt: TGTGCCACCAGCAGAGATCCGCGGTCATTGAACACTGAAGCTTTCTTT

d_call: .
j_call: TRBJ2-7
clone_size: .
v_call: TRBV19
cdr3_aa: CASSAGFYEQYF
cdr3_nt: TGTGCCAGTAGCGCGGGCTTCTACGAGCAGTACTTC

d_call: .
j_call: TRBJ2-2
clone_size: once
v_call: TRBV11-2
cdr3_aa: CASSLIRGSNTGELFF
cdr3_nt: TGTGCCAGCAGCTTAATTAGGGGCTCGAACACCGGGGAGCTGTTTTTT

d_call: .
j_call: TRBJ1-4
clone_size: .
v_call: TRBV18
cdr3_aa: CASSPRIQSTNEKLFF
cdr3_nt: TGTGCCAGCTCACCGCGAATACAGTCAACTAATGAAAAACTGTTTTTT

d_call: TRBD2
j_call: TRBJ2-3
clone_size: once
v_call: TRBV7-2
cdr3_aa: CASSLGLAMADTQYF
cdr3_nt: TGTGCCAGCAGCCTGGGACTAGCAATGGCAGATACGCAGTATTTT

d_call: TRBD1
j_call: TRBJ2-3
clone_size: .
v_call: TRBV7-2
cdr3_aa: CASSGQGMVTDTQYF
cdr3_nt: TGTGCCAGCAGCGGACAGGGGATGGTAACAGATACGCAGTATTTT

d_call: TRBD2
j_call: TRBJ2-1
clone_size: .
v_call: TRBV18
cdr3_aa: CASSPTSGVRGEQFF
cdr3_nt: TGTGCCAGCTCCCCAACTAGCGGGGTGAGGGGTGAGCAGTTCTTC

d_call: TRBD1
j_call: TRBJ1-2
clone_size: .
v_call: TRBV7-8
cdr3_aa: CASSPPGQAYGYTF
cdr3_nt: TGTGCCAGCAGCCCTCCTGGACAGGCCTATGGCTACACCTTC

d_call: .
j_call: TRBJ2-3
clone_size: .
v_call: TRBV12-3/TRBV12-4
cdr3_aa: CASSFQPSDTQYF
cdr3_nt: TGTGCCAGCAGTTTTCAGCCTAGCGATACGCAGTATTTT

d_call: TRBD2
j_call: TRBJ2-1
clone_size: .
v_call: TRBV27
cdr3_aa: CASSYLPEVAGYNEQFF
cdr3_nt: TGTGCCAGCAGTTACCTCCCCGAAGTAGCGGGGTACAATGAGCAGTTCTTC

d_call: .
j_call: TRBJ2-7
clone_size: .
v_call: TRBV5-1
cdr3_aa: CASSLIRAGPYEQYF
cdr3_nt: TGCGCCAGCAGCTTGATACGGGCAGGGCCCTACGAGCAGTACTTC

d_call: TRBD1
j_call: TRBJ1-4
clone_size: few
v_call: TRBV5-1
cdr3_aa: CASSLRQGGSEKLFF
cdr3_nt: TGCGCCAGCAGCCTCCGACAGGGTGGGAGTGAAAAACTGTTTTTT

d_call: .
j_call: TRBJ1-1
clone_size: .
v_call: TRBV11-2
cdr3_aa: CASSLVYDRPNTEAFF
cdr3_nt: TGTGCCAGCAGCTTAGTATATGACAGACCGAACACTGAAGCTTTCTTT

d_call: TRBD2
j_call: TRBJ2-2
clone_size: .
v_call: TRBV6-6
cdr3_aa: CASSGGGAFTGELFF
cdr3_nt: TGTGCCAGCAGTGGCGGGGGGGCATTCACCGGGGAGCTGTTTTTT

d_call: .
j_call: TRBJ2-6
clone_size: .
v_call: TRBV9
cdr3_aa: CASSAGGGASTGANVLTF
cdr3_nt: TGTGCCAGCAGCGCGGGCGGGGGCGCGTCTACCGGGGCCAACGTCCTGACTTTC

d_call: TRBD1
j_call: TRBJ1-1
clone_size: once
v_call: TRBV5-8
cdr3_aa: CASSSDRGRIYTEAFF
cdr3_nt: TGTGCCAGCAGCTCGGACAGGGGGCGGATATACACTGAAGCTTTCTTT

d_call: .
j_call: TRBJ1-2
clone_size: .
v_call: TRBV18
cdr3_aa: CASSPLGRTTENNYGYTF
cdr3_nt: TGTGCCAGCTCACCACTTGGTCGGACGACAGAAAACAACTATGGCTACACCTTC

d_call: TRBD2
j_call: TRBJ2-5
clone_size: .
v_call: TRBV6-5
cdr3_aa: CASRLAGGSEETQYF
cdr3_nt: TGTGCCAGCAGGCTAGCGGGGGGATCAGAAGAGACCCAGTACTTC

d_call: .
j_call: TRBJ1-2
clone_size: .
v_call: TRBV6-4
cdr3_aa: CASSDQGGYTF
cdr3_nt: TGTGCCAGCAGTGATCAGGGTGGCTACACCTTC

d_call: TRBD1
j_call: TRBJ2-6
clone_size: .
v_call: TRBV7-2
cdr3_aa: CASSRQGAQAGANVLTF
cdr3_nt: TGTGCCAGCAGTCGACAGGGGGCGCAGGCTGGGGCCAACGTCCTGACTTTC

d_call: .
j_call: TRBJ1-1
clone_size: .
v_call: TRBV7-8
cdr3_aa: CASSTGQPEAFF
cdr3_nt: TGTGCCAGCAGCACCGGACAGCCTGAAGCTTTCTTT